Listed here are 20 T cell receptor beta chains from one sample, sequenced in a study of blood T cell repertoires in COVID-19. Here immunoSEQ multiplex PCR was the method, and the copy in TCRdb shows in-frame clones only, minus some. The sample shows about 110,000 clones, 71% of them seen only once. Input material: peripheral blood. The receptors were sampled from a human donor with acute or convalescent COVID-19. The donor label of this sample is uncertain.

The gene calls are TRBV23-1 and TRBJ2-3, with D maybe TRBD2 (5 bases). TRBV23-1 is treated as an ORF (open reading frame) with a function not yet certain. Between the trimmed V and J ends, which lost 7 bases and 4 bases, there was a span of 24 bases. The length of the CDR3 is 17 residues. The CDR3 coding sequence is TGCGCCAGCACCCAAAGGTCCGGGGAGTACCTTCCAGATACGCAGTATTTT. Amino acids: CASTQRSGEYLPDTQYF.

This chain uses TRBV27 with TRBJ2-2, with TRBD2 identical over 7 bases. V shed 7 bases, J shed 3 bases, and the junction held 11 bases outside the gene matches. The CDR3 consists of 16 residues. Germline CDR1 reads MNHEY; CDR2 reads SMNVEV (reference sequence). CDR3 sequence: CASTPASGEYTGELFF. Here the CDR3 DNA reads TGTGCCAGCACCCCCGCCAGCGGGGAATACACCGGGGAGCTGTTTTTT.

The CDR3 here is CASRLQETQYF. The CDR3 region has the DNA TGTGCCAGCAGACTCCAAGAGACCCAGTACTTC. The rearrangement links TRBV7-9 to TRBJ2-5; D is unresolved. This CDR3 region has 11 residues. The germline V gene encodes CDR1 SEHNR and CDR2 FQNEAQ (reference sequence). V lost 6 bases and J lost 1, with 3 bases in between.

The chain combines TRBV9 with TRBJ2-5; 8 nucleotides match TRBD2. Germline CDR1 and CDR2: SGDLS and YYNGEE. The CDR3 covers 15 residues. V lost 4 bases to trimming and J lost 3 bases; unmatched junction nucleotides: 8. This chain's CDR3 is CASSSRGGPKETQYF. The CDR3 DNA is TGTGCCAGCAGCTCTCGCGGGGGGCCCAAAGAGACCCAGTACTTC.

The chain couples TRBV19 to TRBJ1-1, with D unresolved. From germline, CDR1 is LNHDA and CDR2 SQIVND (reference sequence). This CDR3 comprises 12 residues. V dropped 3 bases and J dropped 11 bases, with 13 bases sitting between them. The CDR3 DNA reads as TGTGCCAGTAGTATTTCGGGGATTGGGGCTTTCTTT. Protein: CASSISGIGAFF.

The V call is TRBV11-2, the J call TRBJ2-2; 10 nucleotides agree with TRBD2. This CDR3 is built from 16 residues. Trimming at V came to 5 bases and at J to 3 bases, leaving 6 bases not matched to a gene. Germline CDR1 is SGHAT and CDR2 is FQNNGV. CDR3 sequence reads: CASSKLAGWDTGELFF. The DNA for the CDR3 is TGTGCCAGCAGCAAACTAGCGGGGTGGGACACCGGGGAGCTGTTTTTT.

This chain connects TRBV28 to TRBJ2-7, with TRBD1 matching over 8 bases. Germline values: CDR1 MDHEN, CDR2 SYDVKM. The CDR3 has 16 amino acids. V shed 8 bases, J shed 3 bases, and the junction held 15 bases outside the gene matches. The DNA of the CDR3 is TGTGCCAGCGAGTCCGGGACAGGCCAAAATTACTACGAGCAGTACTTC. Protein sequence: CASESGTGQNYYEQYF. The full variable domain, with the rest looked up from reference TRBV28 and TRBJ2-7, is DVKVTQSSRYLVKRTGEKVFLECVQDMDHENMFWYRQDPGLGLRLIYFSYDVKMKEKGDIPEGYSVSREKKERFSLILESASTNQTSMYLCASESGTGQNYYEQYFGPGTRLTVT.

This clone was seen a handful of times. The chain joins TRBV21-1 to TRBJ1-5; whether TRBD1, the table's D call, matches the DNA was not checked. TRBV21-1 is tagged as a pseudogene. The CDR3 consists of 16 residues. CDR3 loop: CASSNSHRVKNQPQHF. The CDR3 DNA reads TGTGCCAGCAGCAACTCGCACAGGGTGAAAAATCAGCCCCAGCATTTT.

The chain is built from TRBV3-1 (or the pseudogene TRBV3-2) and TRBJ2-1; 7 nucleotides agree with TRBD2. The CDR3 contains 15 residues. V lost 1 base to trimming and J lost 8 bases; unmatched junction nucleotides: 8. Germline V gene sequence: CDR1 LGHDT, CDR2 YNNKEL (reference sequence). Written as DNA, the CDR3 is TGTGCCAGCAGCCAAGGCGCTAGCGGAGTCGATGAGCAGTTCTTC. It specifies CASSQGASGVDEQFF.

This chain connects TRBV6-5 to TRBJ1-2; 7 bases fit TRBD1. V lost 3 bases to trimming and J lost 4 bases; unmatched junction nucleotides: 8. The germline V gene has CDR1 MNHEY and CDR2 SVGAGI. This CDR3 is 15 amino acids long. This chain's CDR3 is CASSYWGQLIYGYTF. CDR3 in DNA: TGTGCCAGCAGTTATTGGGGACAGCTTATCTATGGCTACACCTTC.

This clone was seen just once. The V and J genes are TRBV6-6 and TRBJ1-1, with TRBD1 matching 9 bases. The germline V gene encodes CDR1 MNHNY and CDR2 SVGAGI (reference sequence). The ends lost 8 bases at V and 4 bases at J; junction bases unmatched: 8. This CDR3 contains 14 residues. The CDR3, as DNA: TGTGCCAGCTCGGGGACAGGGCGATCCACTGAAGCTTTCTTT. This encodes CASSGTGRSTEAFF.

This rearrangement joins TRBV2 to TRBJ1-2, with D tentatively TRBD1 (6 bases). The length of the CDR3 is 12 residues. Germline CDR1 is SNHLY and CDR2 is FYNNEI. Trimming cost V 3 bases and J 7 bases, with 9 bases left between them. This CDR3 reads CASSDRGRGYTF. CDR3 DNA sequence: TGTGCCAGCAGTGACAGGGGCCGTGGCTACACCTTC.

The chain combines TRBV9 with TRBJ2-1, with 10 bases lining up with TRBD1. Unmatched junction bases numbered 11, after V lost 0 bases and J lost 8 bases. Germline V lookup: CDR1 SGDLS, CDR2 YYNGEE. CDR3 length: 17 residues. DNA for the CDR3: TGTGCCAGCAGCGTAGATGTCGGGACAGGGGCTTGGGATGAGCAGTTCTTC. It is translated as CASSVDVGTGAWDEQFF.

V usage is TRBV5-5 and J usage is TRBJ2-7, with 7 bases lining up with TRBD1. The germline CDR1 and CDR2 sequences are SGHKS and YYEKEE (reference sequence). With V trimmed by 3 bases and J by 7 bases, 7 bases remained unmatched. The CDR3 runs to 13 residues. The CDR3 is CASSSRTGWEQYF. As DNA, the CDR3 is TGTGCCAGCAGCTCACGGACAGGTTGGGAGCAGTACTTC.

The V call is TRBV7-9, the J call TRBJ1-4; D unresolved. Trimming took off 0 bases at V and 8 bases at J, with 25 bases between the two ends. The germline V gene encodes CDR1 SEHNR and CDR2 FQNEAQ (reference sequence). This CDR3 comprises 19 residues. Here the CDR3 reads CASSLAGQGSRERLEKLFF. For the CDR3, the DNA is TGTGCCAGCAGCTTAGCGGGCCAAGGGTCGCGGGAAAGATTAGAAAAACTGTTTTTT.

In this sample, this clone turned up a few times. The J gene is TRBJ2-1, the V gene TRBV3-1 (or the pseudogene TRBV3-2); D is possibly TRBD2 (5 bases). Germline loops: CDR1 LGHDT, CDR2 YNNKEL (reference sequence). CDR3 size: 13 residues. V was clipped by 1 base and J by 13 bases, with 14 bases between them. Written as DNA, the CDR3 is TGTGCCAGCAGCCAAGTATTATCGGGGTCCCAGTTCTTC. Residues: CASSQVLSGSQFF.

V gene TRBV7-2 combines with J gene TRBJ2-2; D not resolved. Trimming took off 9 bases at V and 1 base at J, with 12 bases between the two ends. The germline V gene has CDR1 SGHTA and CDR2 FQGNSA. The CDR3 is 14 residues long. The CDR3 spells CARSVTWNTGELFF. The CDR3 DNA follows: TGTGCCAGGTCCGTGACTTGGAACACCGGGGAGCTGTTTTTT.

V usage is TRBV19 and J usage is TRBJ1-5; 10 nucleotides line up with TRBD1. The CDR3 totals 15 residues. CDR1 is LNHDA and CDR2 is SQIVND in the germline V gene (reference sequence). V dropped 5 bases and J dropped 2; count of bases not matched to a gene: 3. The CDR3 DNA follows: TGTGCCAGTAGTTCGGGACAGGGGCGCAATCAGCCCCAGCATTTT. This sequence encodes CASSSGQGRNQPQHF.

The chain joins TRBV3-1 (or the pseudogene TRBV3-2) to TRBJ2-1, with D perhaps matching TRBD1 (5 bases). V lost 4 bases and J lost 2, with 12 bases in between. In germline, CDR1 is LGHDT, CDR2 YNNKEL (reference sequence). The CDR3 extends over 15 amino acids. The CDR3 DNA reads TGTGCCAGCAGCCGCCTGGCAGGGCCCTACAATGAGCAGTTCTTC. It codes for CASSRLAGPYNEQFF.

This clone has a single count. The V call is TRBV30, the J call TRBJ2-7; 9 bases line up with TRBD1. The CDR3 is 16 amino acids. Unmatched junction bases numbered 12, after V lost 3 bases and J lost 3 bases. CDR1 and CDR2 (germline): GTSNPN, SVGIG (reference sequence). CDR3 sequence: CAWRGQGGVPYYEQYF. CDR3 DNA: TGTGCCTGGAGGGGACAGGGTGGCGTGCCCTACTACGAGCAGTACTTC.